This T cell receptor (beta chain) was sequenced during a study of early T cells in non-severe SARS-CoV-2 infection (dated by TCRdb to the early 2020s). About the investigation overall: Because TCR sequencing relied on bulk RNA taken from unsorted whole blood, pairing of alpha and beta chains was not possible.

This was a case-control study nested in a cohort of healthcare workers in London, UK, who had nasopharyngeal swab PCR tests and blood samples taken every week. Healthcare workers were recruited between 23 and 31 March 2020, during the week of the UK lockdown, and were followed weekly for up to roughly 15 weeks. From the cysteine through the phenylalanine, the CDR3 covers 13 amino acids. This entry keeps only the CDR3 DNA: 39 bases, framed from base 1. V and J are truncated by 3 bases and 5 bases respectively, leaving an intervening sequence of 13 bases. CDR1 is given as DFQATT and CDR2 as SNEGSKA, both from the germline V gene (reference sequence). Library preparation employed 5' RACE. The sequencer listed for this sample is NextSeq 500. Unique molecular identifiers were attached to individual cDNA molecules in the TCR library protocol so that sequencing error and PCR bias could be corrected. TCR alpha and beta chains were both sequenced, and the abundances of alpha and beta sequences in each sample were closely correlated with each other. The original methods were these. Decombinator V4 was used to perform V gene, J gene and CDR3 annotation of TCR sequences. Expanded TCRs were defined as changing significantly between any two time points under a Poisson model with p below 0.0001. TCR abundances were normalised to the total number of TCRs sequenced per sample and were expressed as counts per million. TRAV1-2 paired with TRAJ12, TRAJ20 or TRAJ33 defined MAIT TCRs, while TRAV10 paired with TRAJ18 defined iNKT TCRs. VDJdb, accessed 1 November 2021, was searched for CMV, EBV and SARS-CoV-2 annotated TCRs, with TCRs annotated for multiple antigens excluded. The public sequencing data were trimmed at Q25 with fastp and processed into clonotypes with MiXCR by TCRdb, which kept only in-frame beta chains. Rows are unified per CDR3 protein, each entry keeping the most common DNA and genes. The V and J calls and clone size come from TCRdb's table, not from the authors' own analysis. The sample table holds about 60,000 distinct CDR3 sequences, of which over 9.5% were seen once. The ten largest clones take up around 4.5% of the sample.

Note on this clonotype: It has no known antigen specificity. The input lacks base qualities; no much larger clone sits a single base away.

On the study overall, not on this receptor specifically: VDJdb matching was skewed toward anti-spike CD8 responses and likely underestimated virus-specific expansions by missing private and CD4 specificities.

The rearrangement combines TRBV20-1 with TRBJ2-5; the D gene could be TRBD1 or TRBD2, each one agreeing over 6 bases. The clonotype was recovered from an adult who was a healthcare worker with PCR-confirmed SARS-CoV-2 infection or an uninfected control (not recorded which). The source material was whole blood. The CDR3 sequence is CSASTGGQETQYF. The nucleotide sequence is given as TGCAGTGCTAGCACCGGGGGCCAGGAGACCCAGTACTTC.